This TCR beta chain was found in a study of T and B cells in COVID-19 patients. Study-wide background: COVID-19 patients gave peripheral blood either during active infection or after recovery. Median age was approximately 33 years in the recovered cohort and approximately 68 years in the active-infection cohort.

This clonotype is labeled as medium-sized. Its antigen is as yet unknown. BIOMED2 TRB-A/B primer pools were used in multiplex TRB PCR. TCRdb used MiXCR to reprocess the multiplex PCR reads, holding one entry per CDR3 protein. The sample lists about 3,100 distinct CDR3 sequences, 22% occurring once. From blood, roughly 220-550 ng of genomic DNA served as TRB template. Points from the study as a whole: Exclusive to the recovered cohort were roughly 2,000 TCR clusters, some 30 of them with low generation probability. Sorted SARS-CoV-2-responsive or tetramer+ T cells and CD4+, regulatory and CD8+ subsets were not yet sequenced.

The ends were cut back, 6 bases at V and 8 bases at J, with 16 bases in the middle. Germline V gene data show CDR1 as MNHEY and CDR2 as SVGAGI. This CDR3 is 13 amino acids long. The sequence was collected from a human donor with active COVID-19. The J gene is TRBJ1-2, the V gene TRBV6-5; the D is unclear. The sample taken for sequencing was blood. In nucleotides, the CDR3 is TGTGCCAGCAGCTCGCCCCCCCTTAGGGGCTACACCTTC. It codes for CASSSPPLRGYTF.